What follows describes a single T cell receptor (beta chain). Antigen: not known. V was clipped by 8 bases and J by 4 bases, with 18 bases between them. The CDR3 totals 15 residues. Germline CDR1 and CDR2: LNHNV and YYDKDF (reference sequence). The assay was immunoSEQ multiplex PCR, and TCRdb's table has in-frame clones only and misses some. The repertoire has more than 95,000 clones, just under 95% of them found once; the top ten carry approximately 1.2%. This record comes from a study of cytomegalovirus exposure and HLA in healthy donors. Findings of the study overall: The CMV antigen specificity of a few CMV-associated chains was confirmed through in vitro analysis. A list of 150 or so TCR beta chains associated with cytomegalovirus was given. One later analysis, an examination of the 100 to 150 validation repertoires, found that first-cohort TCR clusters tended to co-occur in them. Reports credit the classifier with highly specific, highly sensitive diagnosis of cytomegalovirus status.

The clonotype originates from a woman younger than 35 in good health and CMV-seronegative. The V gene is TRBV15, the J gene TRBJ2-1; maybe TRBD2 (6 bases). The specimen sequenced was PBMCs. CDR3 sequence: CATGMLALGYNEQFF. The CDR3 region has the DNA TGTGCCACCGGCATGCTAGCGCTAGGTTACAATGAGCAGTTCTTC. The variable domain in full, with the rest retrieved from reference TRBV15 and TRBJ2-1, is DAMVIQNPRYQVTQFGKPVTLSCSQTLNHNVMYWYQQKSSQAPKLLFHYYDKDFNNEADTPDNFQSRRPNTSFCFLDIRSPGLGDTAMYLCATGMLALGYNEQFFGPGTRLTVL.